A selection of T cell receptor beta chains follows, all from one sample in a study of human T cells and chemical hapten exposure. MiXCR was run by TCRdb on the RACE reads, yielding one entry per CDR3 protein. The sample includes some 120,000 distinct CDR3 sequences, around 10% of them seen just once. The source material was whole blood, sampled in connection with sensitization to the hapten diphenylcyclopropenone (DPC). These receptors came from a woman in her 50s with alopecia areata. Some clones in this sample may be carry-over from other donors' samples. The CDR3 runs from the conserved cysteine through the conserved F or W. Each record gives: D gene, clone size, J gene, V gene, CDR3 DNA, CDR3 protein. D genes are given only for firm matches. Clone size, where shown, is once, few, many, or a class for clones that have expanded.

D: TRBD1; size: -; J: TRBJ2-7; V: TRBV6-6; DNA: TGTGCCAGCAGCAACACAGGGGACACCTACGAGCAGTACTTC; CDR3: CASSNTGDTYEQYF
D: -; size: many; J: TRBJ1-1; V: TRBV18; DNA: TGTGCCAGCTCACCACCGCACGGGTTTGAAGCTTTCTTT; CDR3: CASSPPHGFEAFF
D: TRBD1; size: many; J: TRBJ1-6; V: TRBV6-5; DNA: TGTGCCAGCAGTTACGAGGGCAGGGGGCACGATAATTCACCCCTCCACTTT; CDR3: CASSYEGRGHDNSPLHF
D: TRBD1; size: few; J: TRBJ1-4; V: TRBV7-9; DNA: TGTGCCAGCAGCTTTGGACAGGGGAATGAAAAACTGTTTTTT; CDR3: CASSFGQGNEKLFF
D: -; size: many; J: TRBJ2-1; V: TRBV3-1; DNA: TGTGCCAGCAGCCAAATGCGGGGACTGGGAGCCCATGAGCAGTTCTTC; CDR3: CASSQMRGLGAHEQFF
D: TRBD1; size: many; J: TRBJ1-1; V: TRBV5-4; DNA: TGTGCCAGCAGCCTGGGACAGGCGAACACTGAAGCTTTCTTT; CDR3: CASSLGQANTEAFF
D: -; size: many; J: TRBJ2-5; V: TRBV7-2; DNA: TGTGCCAGCAGCTTAGAATTTGGTCGCGAGACCCAGTACTTC; CDR3: CASSLEFGRETQYF
D: TRBD1; size: many; J: TRBJ2-7; V: TRBV7-6; DNA: TGTGCCAGCAGCGCCGACAGGGGGTTCGGCGAGCAGTACTTC; CDR3: CASSADRGFGEQYF
D: -; size: few; J: TRBJ2-3; V: TRBV12-3/TRBV12-4; DNA: TGTGCCAGCCCCCCCTTGCCGAGAATCACAGATACGCAGTATTTT; CDR3: CASPPLPRITDTQYF
D: -; size: many; J: TRBJ2-2; V: TRBV6-2/TRBV6-3; DNA: TGTGCCAGCAGTGTAACCGGGGAGCTGTTTTTT; CDR3: CASSVTGELFF
D: -; size: few; J: TRBJ1-3; V: TRBV5-1; DNA: TGCGCCAGCAGCTTGGACCGGGGCCACTCTGGAAACACCATATATTTT; CDR3: CASSLDRGHSGNTIYF
D: TRBD2; size: few; J: TRBJ2-3; V: TRBV9; DNA: TGTGCCAGCAGCATTGGGACTAGCGGGGGGGCAGATACGCAGTATTTT; CDR3: CASSIGTSGGADTQYF
D: -; size: many; J: TRBJ2-7; V: TRBV10-3; DNA: TGTGCCATCGGCAGGGGATCCTACGAGCAGTACTTC; CDR3: CAIGRGSYEQYF
D: -; size: many; J: TRBJ1-4; V: TRBV7-9; DNA: TGTGCCAGCAGAGTATGGGGGCACGGACCTAATGAAAAACTGTTTTTT; CDR3: CASRVWGHGPNEKLFF
D: TRBD2; size: -; J: TRBJ2-1; V: TRBV5-1; DNA: TGCGCCAGCAGCTTGGGTAGCGGGGTTAATGAGCAGTTCTTC; CDR3: CASSLGSGVNEQFF
D: -; size: many; J: TRBJ1-1; V: TRBV3-1; DNA: TGTGCCAGCAGCGGAGGGTACACTGAAGCTTTCTTT; CDR3: CASSGGYTEAFF
D: -; size: many; J: TRBJ1-2; V: TRBV19; DNA: TGTGCCAGTAGTATCATCAGCTTTATTTCTTATGGCTACACCTTC; CDR3: CASSIISFISYGYTF
D: -; size: few; J: TRBJ1-2; V: TRBV9; DNA: TGTGCCAGCAGCGTAGTTGGCAGCCCCTATGGCTACACCTTC; CDR3: CASSVVGSPYGYTF
D: TRBD1; size: many; J: TRBJ1-2; V: TRBV5-1; DNA: TGCGCCAGCAGCTCACAGGGGAACTATGGCTACACCTTC; CDR3: CASSSQGNYGYTF
D: -; size: -; J: TRBJ2-2; V: TRBV7-6; DNA: TGTGCCAGCAGCTTACTTTCGACAACGAACACCGGGGAGCTGTTTTTT; CDR3: CASSLLSTTNTGELFF
D: TRBD1; size: -; J: TRBJ2-7; V: TRBV20-1; DNA: TGCAGTGCTAGATACCCACAGGGGGCCGGCCACGAGCAGTACTTC; CDR3: CSARYPQGAGHEQYF
D: TRBD1; size: many; J: TRBJ1-2; V: TRBV19; DNA: TGTGCCGCGAAAAAAAAAGGGACAGCCCTCTATGGCTACACCTTC; CDR3: CAAKKKGTALYGYTF
D: TRBD1; size: -; J: TRBJ2-2; V: TRBV7-9; DNA: TGTGCCAGCAGCCCCTACTTGACAGGGGCCGGGGAGCTGTTTTTT; CDR3: CASSPYLTGAGELFF
D: -; size: -; J: TRBJ1-6; V: TRBV5-6; DNA: TGTGCCAGCACCTCTTATCAGTCACCCCTCCACTTT; CDR3: CASTSYQSPLHF
D: -; size: few; J: TRBJ2-1; V: TRBV7-2; DNA: TGTGCCAGCAGCACTACTTCGAACTCCTACAATGAGCAGTTCTTC; CDR3: CASSTTSNSYNEQFF
D: -; size: few; J: TRBJ1-1; V: TRBV6-5; DNA: TGTGCCAGCAGACAGGGCCATTTCACTGAAGCTTTCTTT; CDR3: CASRQGHFTEAFF
D: -; size: many; J: TRBJ1-6; V: TRBV18; DNA: TGTGCCAGCTCACACGACAGGCGGAATTCACCCCTCCACTTT; CDR3: CASSHDRRNSPLHF
D: TRBD2; size: -; J: TRBJ2-3; V: TRBV7-7; DNA: TGTGCTAGCAGCTTAGAGGTAGCGGGGGGGCTTGATACGCAGTATTTT; CDR3: CASSLEVAGGLDTQYF
D: -; size: many; J: TRBJ2-1; V: TRBV18; DNA: TGTGCCAGCTCCCCCCAGGATCTTGAGCAGTTCTTC; CDR3: CASSPQDLEQFF
D: -; size: many; J: TRBJ1-5; V: TRBV11-2; DNA: TGTGCCAGCAGCTTAGGGGCAAGTCAGCCCCAGCATTTT; CDR3: CASSLGASQPQHF
D: -; size: -; J: TRBJ1-2; V: TRBV4-1; DNA: TGCGCCAGCAGCCAAGTCCGACAGAACTATGGCTACACCTTC; CDR3: CASSQVRQNYGYTF